This TCR beta chain was found in a study of PD-1 blockade in classical Hodgkin lymphoma. The wider study: Every 2 weeks, patients had 3 mg/kg nivolumab intravenously.

Study-level points and caveats: Before treatment, complete responders showed about the same diversity as newly diagnosed patients. In CD4+ cells, TCR diversity went up significantly by C4D1, but in CD8+ cells it did not.

Germline lookup yields CDR1 SGHAT and CDR2 FQNNGV. Trimming cost V 4 bases and J 3 bases, with 4 bases left between them. This CDR3 is built from 11 residues. Profiling relied on immunoSEQ multiplex PCR, and the TCRdb table lists in-frame clones only, not all of them. This table holds 60,000 or so clones, about nine tenths found once. A remark on this clone: Its target is not known.

Every one of the patients relapsed after autologous stem cell transplantation (brentuximab vedotin exposure was variable). The patients, who had relapsed/refractory classical Hodgkin lymphoma, achieved best responses of complete response, partial response or progressive disease. The chain recombines TRBV11-2 with TRBJ2-7; D is unresolved. The source of this sequence is a human donor with classical Hodgkin lymphoma. This sample comprised peripheral blood mononuclear cells (PBMCs), obtained at baseline. This CDR3 reads CASSSVYEQYF. The CDR3, as DNA: TGTGCCAGCAGCTCAGTCTACGAGCAGTACTTC.